The 22 T cell receptor beta chains given below trace back to one sample, sequenced in a study of shared clonotypes between healthy human individuals. Method: immunoSEQ multiplex PCR; TCRdb's copy keeps in-frame clones and lacks some. The data show roughly 700,000 clones, approximately 79% seen once. Sequenced input: memory CD4+ T cells sorted from blood. Subset reported: CD45RA-negative fraction. The receptors here all came from a young woman in good health.

The chain employs TRBV5-1 and TRBJ1-4; maybe TRBD1 (5 bases). This CDR3 region has 14 residues. In germline, CDR1 is SGHRS, CDR2 YFSETQ. Trimming took off 4 bases at V and 8 bases at J, with 15 bases between the two ends. CDR3 sequence reads: CASSVGTKGEKLFF. DNA for the CDR3: TGCGCCAGCAGCGTTGGGACGAAGGGGGAAAAACTGTTTTTT. Full variable domain (rest looked up from reference TRBV5-1 and TRBJ1-4): KAGVTQTPRYLIKTRGQQVTLSCSPISGHRSVSWYQQTPGQGLQFLFEYFSETQRNKGNFPGRFSGRQFSNSRSEMNVSTLELGDSALYLCASSVGTKGEKLFFGSGTQLSVL.

A single count supports this clone. The genes are TRBV7-3 and TRBJ2-3; D is unclear. The CDR3 contains 13 residues. V was shortened by 4 bases and J by 2 bases, with 7 bases between the two germline ends. Per the germline V gene, CDR1 is SGHTA and CDR2 is FQGTGA. The CDR3 region is CASSSTITDTQYF. CDR3 DNA sequence: TGTGCCAGCAGCTCCACCATCACAGATACGCAGTATTTT.

The chain carries TRBV18 and TRBJ1-3; TRBD1 matches at 9 bases. Germline V lookup: CDR1 KGHSH, CDR2 LQKENI. The CDR3 runs 20 residues. After removal of 9 bases from V and 4 bases from J, the junction contained 25 bases not matched to a gene. This chain's CDR3 is CARDGGGKAGQGPSGNTIYF. In DNA form, the CDR3 reads TGTGCCAGGGATGGCGGAGGCAAAGCGGGACAGGGTCCGAGCGGAAACACCATATATTTT.

This clone was picked up one time. This sequence joins TRBV9 and TRBJ1-4, with 9 bases fitting TRBD1. The V gene's germline CDR1 is SGDLS and CDR2 YYNGEE. CDR3 size: 15 residues. The junction had 9 bases not matched to a gene; V was cut back by 4 bases and J by 8 bases. The CDR3 DNA is TGTGCCAGCAGCCTAGGAGAGACAGGGGGGGAAAAACTGTTTTTT. It encodes CASSLGETGGEKLFF.

This clone was counted a single time. V gene TRBV5-4 combines with J gene TRBJ2-5, with 8 positions matching TRBD1. From germline, CDR1 is SGHNT and CDR2 YYREEE (reference sequence). After removal of 4 bases from V and 1 base from J, the junction contained 3 bases not matched to a gene. This CDR3 spans 14 amino acids. The CDR3 region is CASSPDRAQETQYF. The CDR3 DNA reads TGTGCCAGCAGCCCGGACAGGGCCCAAGAGACCCAGTACTTC.

The count of this clone is one. The rearrangement uses TRBV19 and TRBJ2-5, with 7 nucleotides matching TRBD1. The CDR3 sequence is 16 residues long. Germline CDR1 reads LNHDA; CDR2 reads SQIVND (reference sequence). The J segment lost 4 bases and the V segment lost 0 bases, leaving 8 bases of the junction unmatched. The CDR3 protein is CASSIDQTGIGETQYF. The DNA for the CDR3 is TGTGCCAGTAGTATAGACCAGACAGGGATCGGAGAGACCCAGTACTTC.

V is TRBV30 and J is TRBJ2-5; 9 bases line up with TRBD1. The CDR3 length is 14 residues. Germline CDR1 is GTSNPN and CDR2 is SVGIG (reference sequence). The V and J ends lost 2 bases and 5 bases, in that order; junction bases with no gene match: 6. DNA for the CDR3: TGTGCCTGGAGTCCCGACAGGGGGGTTGAGACCCAGTACTTC. This gives the protein CAWSPDRGVETQYF.

The chain uses TRBV28 and TRBJ2-7; TRBD2 might be the D (6 bases). Trimming took 6 bases from V and 12 from J, leaving 27 bases between them. The CDR3 totals 15 residues. The V gene's germline CDR1 is MDHEN and CDR2 SYDVKM. The CDR3 spells CASSPRRRQGGSGYF. The CDR3 DNA sequence: TGTGCCAGCAGCCCTCGTCGGAGGCAGGGAGGAAGTGGGTACTTC.

The chain combines TRBV18 with TRBJ1-1, with TRBD1 identical over 8 bases. CDR1 and CDR2 (germline): KGHSH, LQKENI. The CDR3 consists of 17 residues. Germline trimming cut 2 bases from V and 0 bases from J; bases unmatched to any gene: 8. The CDR3 protein is CASSPIAPGQVNTEAFF. DNA of the CDR3: TGTGCCAGCTCACCAATAGCGCCGGGACAGGTGAACACTGAAGCTTTCTTT. The variable domain in full, completed from reference TRBV18 and TRBJ1-1, reads NAGVMQNPRHLVRRRGQEARLRCSPMKGHSHVYWYRQLPEEGLKFMVYLQKENIIDESGMPKERFSAEFPKEGPSILRIQQVVRGDSAAYFCASSPIAPGQVNTEAFFGQGTRLTVV.

V is TRBV11-2 and J is TRBJ2-2; TRBD2 aligns across 7 bases. The CDR3 is 14 amino acids. Germline assignment: CDR1 SGHAT and CDR2 FQNNGV. V shed 7 bases and J 9 bases; nucleotides not matched to a gene: 11. CDR3 in amino acids: CASTPSAGVWELFF. The CDR3 nucleotides read TGTGCCAGCACCCCGTCGGCGGGAGTTTGGGAGCTGTTTTTT.

This sequence joins TRBV11-2 and TRBJ1-1, with 8 bases identical to TRBD1. This CDR3 has 15 amino acids. CDR1 and CDR2 from the germline V gene are SGHAT and FQNNGV. V gave up 5 bases and J gave up 0 bases; unmatched junction bases: 5. The CDR3 sequence is CASSPRQGMNTEAFF. In nucleotides, the CDR3 is TGTGCCAGCAGCCCGCGACAGGGGATGAACACTGAAGCTTTCTTT.

The chain couples TRBV13 to TRBJ1-2, with TRBD1 matching over 9 bases. Trimming at V came to 5 bases and at J to 6 bases, leaving 10 bases not matched to a gene. The CDR3 has 15 residues. From germline, CDR1 is PRHDT and CDR2 FYEKMQ (reference sequence). CDR3 coding DNA: TGTGCCAGCAGCCCGAGGACAGGGGAAGTACATGGCTACACCTTC. Protein sequence: CASSPRTGEVHGYTF.

The chain combines TRBV13 with TRBJ1-5; perhaps TRBD1 as D (5 bases). Germline CDR1 is PRHDT and CDR2 is FYEKMQ (reference sequence). The CDR3 has 13 residues. V was trimmed by 5 bases and J by 7 bases, leaving 12 bases between them. The CDR3 sequence is CASSPQGMQPQHF. CDR3 DNA sequence: TGTGCCAGCAGCCCCCAGGGTATGCAGCCCCAGCATTTT.

This clone has just a few counts. This chain connects TRBV5-1 to TRBJ1-1, with D uncertain. V shed 0 bases and J shed 0 bases, with 9 bases lying between them. This CDR3 contains 15 residues. From germline, CDR1 is SGHRS and CDR2 YFSETQ. The CDR3 coding sequence is TGCGCCAGCAGCTTGGCACGGCCTATGAACACTGAAGCTTTCTTT. Protein sequence: CASSLARPMNTEAFF.

The chain has TRBV21-1 and TRBJ2-3; the D call in the table, TRBD2, was not verified against the DNA. TRBV21-1 is classified as a pseudogene. The CDR3 extends over 17 amino acids. The CDR3 DNA follows: TGTGCCAGCAGCACTAAAAAGGGAGGGTGCAGGACAGATACGCAGTATTTT. It codes for CASSTKKGGCRTDTQYF.

For this clone: A much more abundant neighbour one base away suggests this may be a read error. The chain has TRBV2 and TRBJ2-1; D not certain. Germline CDR1 reads SNHLY; CDR2 reads FYNNEI. CDR3 length: 16 amino acids. The CDR3 DNA follows: TGTGCCAGCAGTGTCCTGGGTCCGAGCTCCTACAATGAGCAGCTCTTC. Amino acid sequence: CASSVLGPSSYNEQLF. Complete variable domain (other parts from reference TRBV2 and TRBJ2-1): EPEVTQTPSHQVTQMGQEVILRCVPISNHLYFYWYRQILGQKVEFLVSFYNNEISEKSEIFDDQFSVERPDGSNFTLKIRSTKLEDSAMYFCASSVLGPSSYNEQLFGPGTRLTVL.

This clone has ten or more counts. The chain joins TRBV9 to TRBJ1-2, with D possibly matching TRBD1 (6 bases). Trimming pared 0 bases from V and 3 bases from J, leaving 12 bases between. The CDR3 has 15 residues. Germline values: CDR1 SGDLS, CDR2 YYNGEE. CDR3 nucleotide sequence: TGTGCCAGCAGCGTAGATCCGGCAGGGGACTATGGCTACACCTTC. Protein: CASSVDPAGDYGYTF.

In regard to this clone: This same CDR3 is encoded by further DNA sequences in the sample. The J gene is TRBJ2-7, the V gene TRBV5-1, with D possibly being TRBD2 (6 bases). This CDR3 is 14 amino acids long. Germline values: CDR1 SGHRS, CDR2 YFSETQ. Deletions cut 0 bases from V and 1 base from J, with 8 bases between. This chain's CDR3 is CASSLAAGSYEQYF. The CDR3 region has the DNA TGCGCCAGCAGCTTGGCGGCGGGATCCTACGAGCAGTACTTC.

The rearrangement uses TRBV4-1 and TRBJ1-2; D unresolved. Germline-derived CDR1 and CDR2 are MGHRA and YSYEKL. The CDR3 spans 14 residues. Between the trimmed V and J ends, which lost 0 bases and 6 bases, there was a span of 11 bases. The CDR3 loop is CASSQDALIHGYTF. The CDR3 DNA follows: TGCGCCAGCAGCCAAGATGCCCTGATCCATGGCTACACCTTC.

V gene TRBV6-5 combines with J gene TRBJ1-1; unclear D gene. The V gene lost 5 bases and the J gene lost 1 base, with 11 bases spanning the gap. The CDR3 contains 14 residues. Germline CDR1 reads MNHEY; CDR2 reads SVGAGI. The CDR3 DNA sequence: TGTGCCAGCAGTGGTACGACACCGAACACTGAAGCTTTCTTT. This gives the protein CASSGTTPNTEAFF.

The V call is TRBV6-5, the J call TRBJ2-7; D is unclear. Per the germline V gene, CDR1 is MNHEY and CDR2 is SVGAGI. V lost 6 bases and J lost 0, with 12 bases in between. This CDR3 contains 14 residues. CDR3 sequence (DNA): TGTGCCAGCAGGATCGGCATGAGCTCCTACGAGCAGTACTTC. It translates to CASRIGMSSYEQYF.

The chain is built from TRBV27 and TRBJ2-1, with D possibly being TRBD2 (6 bases). The V end was cut by 6 bases, the J end by 6 bases, with 18 bases between. This CDR3 is 15 amino acids long. CDR1 and CDR2 (germline): MNHEY, SMNVEV (reference sequence). CDR3 sequence: CASSSEGLVINEQFF. The CDR3 region has the DNA TGTGCCAGCAGCTCGGAGGGCCTGGTTATCAATGAGCAGTTCTTC.